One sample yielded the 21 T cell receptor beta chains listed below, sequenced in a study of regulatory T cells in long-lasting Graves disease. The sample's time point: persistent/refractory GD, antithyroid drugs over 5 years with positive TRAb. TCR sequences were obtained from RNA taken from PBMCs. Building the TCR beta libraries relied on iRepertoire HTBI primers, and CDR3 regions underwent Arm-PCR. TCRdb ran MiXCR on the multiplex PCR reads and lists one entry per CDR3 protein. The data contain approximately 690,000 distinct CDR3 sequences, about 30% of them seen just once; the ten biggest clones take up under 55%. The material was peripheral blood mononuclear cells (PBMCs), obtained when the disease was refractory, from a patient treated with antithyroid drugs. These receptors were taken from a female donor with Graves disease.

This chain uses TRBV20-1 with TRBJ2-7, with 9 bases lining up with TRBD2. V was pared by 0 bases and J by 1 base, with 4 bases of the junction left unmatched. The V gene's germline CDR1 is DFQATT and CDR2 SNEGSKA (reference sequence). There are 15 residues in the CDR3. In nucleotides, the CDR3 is TGCAGTGCTAGAGATTGGAGCGGGAGGTCCTACGAGCAGTACTTC. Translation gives CSARDWSGRSYEQYF.

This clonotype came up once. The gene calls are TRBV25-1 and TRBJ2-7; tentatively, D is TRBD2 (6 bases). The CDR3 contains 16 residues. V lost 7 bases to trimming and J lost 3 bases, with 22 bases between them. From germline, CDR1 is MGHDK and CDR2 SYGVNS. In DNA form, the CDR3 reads TGTGCCAGCAATAAACTAGCCTACGCTCGAGGCTACGAGCAGTACTTC. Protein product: CASNKLAYARGYEQYF.

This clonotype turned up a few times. In DNA, the CDR3 is TGTGCCAGCAGTTTATCACCCGACGTTTCCTACGAGCAGTACTTC. Protein sequence: CASSLSPDVSYEQYF. The chain is built from TRBV27 and TRBJ2-7; unclear D gene. The CDR3 runs to 15 residues. V gave up 0 bases and J gave up 1 base, with 10 bases separating them. CDR1 and CDR2 from the germline V gene are MNHEY and SMNVEV (reference sequence).

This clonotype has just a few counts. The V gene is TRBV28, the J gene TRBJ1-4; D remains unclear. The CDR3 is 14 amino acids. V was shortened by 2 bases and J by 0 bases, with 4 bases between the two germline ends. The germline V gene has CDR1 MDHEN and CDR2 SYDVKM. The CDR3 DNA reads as TGTGCCAGCAGTTTACCGACAACTAATGAAAAACTGTTTTTT. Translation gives CASSLPTTNEKLFF.

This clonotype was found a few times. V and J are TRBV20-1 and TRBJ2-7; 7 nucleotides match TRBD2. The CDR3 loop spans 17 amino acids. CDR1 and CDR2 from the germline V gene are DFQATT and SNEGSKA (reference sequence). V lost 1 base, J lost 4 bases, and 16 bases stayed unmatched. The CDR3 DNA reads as TGCAGTGCTAGAGGGCAGGGTGGTGAGGGAGGGCTTTACGAGCAGTACTTC. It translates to CSARGQGGEGGLYEQYF.

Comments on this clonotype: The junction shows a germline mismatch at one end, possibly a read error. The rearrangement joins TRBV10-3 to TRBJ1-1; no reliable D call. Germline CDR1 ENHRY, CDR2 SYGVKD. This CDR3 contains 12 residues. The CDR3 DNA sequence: TGTGCCATCAGGCCCCATGGGGATGGGTTTTCGTTT. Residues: CAIRPHGDGFSF.

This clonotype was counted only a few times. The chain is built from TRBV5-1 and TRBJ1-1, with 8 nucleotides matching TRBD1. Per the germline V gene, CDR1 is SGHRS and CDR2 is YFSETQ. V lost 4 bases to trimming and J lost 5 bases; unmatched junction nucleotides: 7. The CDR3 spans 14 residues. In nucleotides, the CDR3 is TGCGCCAGCAGCAGAGACAGGGGAAAAACTGAAGCTTTCTTT. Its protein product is CASSRDRGKTEAFF.

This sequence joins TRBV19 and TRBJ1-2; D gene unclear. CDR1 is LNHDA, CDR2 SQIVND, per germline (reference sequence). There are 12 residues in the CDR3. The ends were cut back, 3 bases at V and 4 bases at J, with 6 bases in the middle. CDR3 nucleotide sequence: TGTGCCAGTAGTATGCCAGTCTATGGCTACACCTTC. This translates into CASSMPVYGYTF.

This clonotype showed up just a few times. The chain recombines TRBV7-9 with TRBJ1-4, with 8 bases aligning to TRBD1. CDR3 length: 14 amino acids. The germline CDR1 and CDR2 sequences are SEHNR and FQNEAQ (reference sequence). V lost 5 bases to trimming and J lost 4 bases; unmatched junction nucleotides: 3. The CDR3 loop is CASSPGQDNEKLFF. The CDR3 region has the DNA TGTGCCAGCAGCCCGGGACAGGATAATGAAAAACTGTTTTTT.

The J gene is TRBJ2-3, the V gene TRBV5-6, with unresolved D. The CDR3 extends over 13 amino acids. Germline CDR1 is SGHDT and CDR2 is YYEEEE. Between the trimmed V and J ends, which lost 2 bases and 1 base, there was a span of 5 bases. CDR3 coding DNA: TGTGCCAGCAGCTTAATCGGCACAGATACGCAGTATTTT. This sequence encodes CASSLIGTDTQYF.

As DNA, the CDR3 is TGCGCCAGTAATCAGGGTAGGGGGAACGTGAACACTGAAGCTTTCTTT. It translates to CASNQGRGNVNTEAFF. The chain has TRBV5-1 and TRBJ1-1, with D perhaps matching TRBD1 (6 bases). Germline CDR1 is SGHRS and CDR2 is YFSETQ. Trimming took 8 bases from V and 0 from J, leaving 20 bases between them. This CDR3 has 16 residues.

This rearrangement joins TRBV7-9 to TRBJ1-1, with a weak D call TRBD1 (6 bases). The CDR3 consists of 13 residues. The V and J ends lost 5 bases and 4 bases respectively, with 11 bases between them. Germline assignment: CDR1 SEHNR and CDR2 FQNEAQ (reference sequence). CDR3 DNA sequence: TGTGCCAGCAGCAAAGAGGGGGGCACTGAAGCTTTCTTT. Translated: CASSKEGGTEAFF.

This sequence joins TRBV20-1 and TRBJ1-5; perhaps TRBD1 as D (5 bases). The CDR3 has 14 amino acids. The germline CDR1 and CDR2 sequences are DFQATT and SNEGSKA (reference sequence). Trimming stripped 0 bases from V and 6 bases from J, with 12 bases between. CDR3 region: CSARERGSGQPQHF. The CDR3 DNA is TGCAGTGCTAGAGAGAGGGGATCAGGTCAGCCCCAGCATTTT.

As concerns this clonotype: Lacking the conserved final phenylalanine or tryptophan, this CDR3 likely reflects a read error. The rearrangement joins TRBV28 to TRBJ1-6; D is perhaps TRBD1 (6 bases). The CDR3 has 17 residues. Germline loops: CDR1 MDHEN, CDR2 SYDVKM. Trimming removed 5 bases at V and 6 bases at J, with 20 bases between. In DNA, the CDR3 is TGTGCCAGCAGTCTAGCTACACAGACAGGTTCTAATTCACCCCTCCACCTT. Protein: CASSLATQTGSNSPLHL.

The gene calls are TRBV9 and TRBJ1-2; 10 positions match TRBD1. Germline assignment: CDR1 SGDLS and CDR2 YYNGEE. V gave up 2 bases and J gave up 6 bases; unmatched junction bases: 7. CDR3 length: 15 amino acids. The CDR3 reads CASSVLPGTGDGYTF. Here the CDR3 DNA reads TGTGCCAGCAGCGTCCTACCCGGGACAGGGGATGGCTACACCTTC.

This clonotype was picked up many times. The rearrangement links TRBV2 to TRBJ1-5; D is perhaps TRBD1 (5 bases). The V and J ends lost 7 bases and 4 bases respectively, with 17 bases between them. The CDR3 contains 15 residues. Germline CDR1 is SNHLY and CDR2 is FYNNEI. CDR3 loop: CASKSGNGGNQPQHF. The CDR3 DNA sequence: TGTGCCAGCAAGTCAGGGAATGGTGGGAATCAGCCCCAGCATTTT. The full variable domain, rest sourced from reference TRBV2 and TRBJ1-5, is EPEVTQTPSHQVTQMGQEVILRCVPISNHLYFYWYRQILGQKVEFLVSFYNNEISEKSEIFDDQFSVERPDGSNFTLKIRSTKLEDSAMYFCASKSGNGGNQPQHFGDGTRLSIL.

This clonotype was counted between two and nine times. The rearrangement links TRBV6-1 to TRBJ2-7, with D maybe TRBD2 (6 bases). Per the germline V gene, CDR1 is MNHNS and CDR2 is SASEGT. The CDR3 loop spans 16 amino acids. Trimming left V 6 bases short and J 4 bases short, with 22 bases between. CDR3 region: CASRSNRDLVGYEQYF. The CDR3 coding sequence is TGTGCCAGCAGATCAAACCGGGACTTGGTGGGATACGAGCAGTACTTC.

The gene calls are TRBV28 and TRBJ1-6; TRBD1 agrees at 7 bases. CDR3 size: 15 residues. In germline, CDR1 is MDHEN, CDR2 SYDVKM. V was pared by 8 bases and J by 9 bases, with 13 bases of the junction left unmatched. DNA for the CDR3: TGTGCCAGCCTCCCCCCGACAGGGAGGAGTTCACCCCTCCACTTT. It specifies CASLPPTGRSSPLHF.

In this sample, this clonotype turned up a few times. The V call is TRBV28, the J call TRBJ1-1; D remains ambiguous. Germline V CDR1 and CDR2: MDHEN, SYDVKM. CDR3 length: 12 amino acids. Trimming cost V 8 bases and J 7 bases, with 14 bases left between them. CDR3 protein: CASFSPGGEAFF. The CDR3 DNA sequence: TGTGCCAGCTTCTCCCCAGGTGGTGAAGCTTTCTTT.

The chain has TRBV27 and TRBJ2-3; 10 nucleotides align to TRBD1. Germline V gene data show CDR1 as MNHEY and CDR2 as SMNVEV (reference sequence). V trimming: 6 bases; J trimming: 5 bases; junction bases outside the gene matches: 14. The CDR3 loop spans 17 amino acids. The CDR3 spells CASRPITGTGDVDTQYF. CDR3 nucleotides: TGTGCCAGCAGACCCATCACCGGGACAGGGGACGTAGATACGCAGTATTTT.

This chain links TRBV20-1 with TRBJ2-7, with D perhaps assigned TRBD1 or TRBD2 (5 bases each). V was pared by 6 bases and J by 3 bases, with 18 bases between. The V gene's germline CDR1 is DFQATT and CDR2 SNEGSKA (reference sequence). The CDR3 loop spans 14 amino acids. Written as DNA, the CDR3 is TGCAGTGCCCCGGGACCCAACAATTTCTACGAGCAGTACTTC. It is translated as CSAPGPNNFYEQYF.